These 25 T cell receptor beta chains were sequenced from one sample in a study of identifying expanded T cells in peripheral blood. Only in-frame clones appear in the TCRdb table, and some are missing; sequencing was by immunoSEQ multiplex PCR. The sample shows more than 75,000 clones, around 87% of them seen only once. Sequencing input: blood. The receptors originated from a person between 18 and 70 years old in good health.

The genes are TRBV6-5 and TRBJ2-7, with D perhaps matching TRBD1 (5 bases). V lost 2 bases to trimming and J lost 5 bases, with 10 bases between them. Germline assignment: CDR1 MNHEY and CDR2 SVGAGI. This CDR3 comprises 13 residues. The CDR3 DNA follows: TGTGCCAGCAGTTACCGAGACAGCGACGAGCAGTACTTC. This translates into CASSYRDSDEQYF.

This clone was detected many times. The chain combines TRBV6-5 with TRBJ1-3, with D perhaps matching TRBD1 (5 bases). This CDR3 has 15 amino acids. Per the germline V gene, CDR1 is MNHEY and CDR2 is SVGAGI. Trimming took 5 bases from V and 0 from J, leaving 11 bases between them. In DNA, the CDR3 is TGTGCCAGCAGTCAGTGGACACGCTCTGGAAACACCATATATTTT. Its protein is CASSQWTRSGNTIYF.

The CDR3 sequence is CASSRDRVDEQYF. The CDR3 DNA reads as TGTGCCAGCAGTCGGGACAGGGTCGACGAGCAGTACTTC. V is TRBV11-2 and J is TRBJ2-7; 9 bases line up with TRBD1. Germline V lookup: CDR1 SGHAT, CDR2 FQNNGV. The CDR3 consists of 13 residues. The J segment lost 5 bases and the V segment lost 6 bases, leaving 5 bases of the junction unmatched.

CDR3 residues: CASSYQYGYTF. The CDR3 region has the DNA TGTGCCAGCAGCTATCAATATGGCTACACCTTC. This sequence joins TRBV5-6 and TRBJ1-2; no clear D gene. The CDR3 runs to 11 residues. The V end was cut by 3 bases, the J end by 5 bases, with 5 bases between. Germline values: CDR1 SGHDT, CDR2 YYEEEE.

The V call is TRBV10-3, the J call TRBJ2-7; tentative D call: TRBD1 (5 bases). Trimming pared 4 bases from V and 1 base from J, leaving 8 bases between. CDR1 is ENHRY, CDR2 SYGVKD, per germline. The CDR3 spans 13 residues. Written as DNA, the CDR3 is TGTGCCATCAGTGGGGGCAGATCCTACGAGCAGTACTTC. Amino acid sequence: CAISGGRSYEQYF.

The chain combines TRBV19 with TRBJ1-1, with D possibly matching TRBD1 (5 bases). Germline-derived CDR1 and CDR2 are LNHDA and SQIVND (reference sequence). Trimming removed 7 bases at V and 3 bases at J, with 27 bases between. The CDR3 consists of 18 residues. Here the CDR3 DNA reads TGTGCCAGTACTCCCTCAGTAATGGGGACCCTAGGTTACACTGAAGCTTTCTTT. It is translated as CASTPSVMGTLGYTEAFF.

The chain recombines TRBV5-4 with TRBJ2-7, with 9 bases lining up with TRBD1. Trimming took 4 bases from V and 2 from J; bases not matched to a gene: 16. CDR1 SGHNT and CDR2 YYREEE come from the germline V gene (reference sequence). The CDR3 runs 18 residues. The chain's CDR3 is CASSLPPGQGDYPYEQYF. CDR3 nucleotide sequence: TGTGCCAGCAGCCTGCCGCCGGGACAGGGAGATTACCCCTACGAGCAGTACTTC.

J is TRBJ1-2 and V is TRBV18; 7 positions match TRBD1. Germline CDR1 reads KGHSH; CDR2 reads LQKENI. This CDR3 has 16 amino acids. The ends lost 5 bases at V and 2 bases at J; junction bases unmatched: 11. The DNA of the CDR3 is TGTGCCAGCTCAACGACAGGGCCGGGTTGGAACTATGGCTACACCTTC. Its protein product is CASSTTGPGWNYGYTF. Complete variable domain (other parts from reference TRBV18 and TRBJ1-2): NAGVMQNPRHLVRRRGQEARLRCSPMKGHSHVYWYRQLPEEGLKFMVYLQKENIIDESGMPKERFSAEFPKEGPSILRIQQVVRGDSAAYFCASSTTGPGWNYGYTFGSGTRLTVV.

The chain has TRBV7-6 and TRBJ1-2; D unclear. CDR3 size: 13 residues. The V end lost 6 bases, the J end lost 3 bases, and 11 bases lay between the germline ends. CDR1 and CDR2 from the germline V gene are SGHVS and FNYEAQ. The CDR3 bases are TGTGCCAGCAGTTTTGCCACAGACTATGGCTACACCTTC. Translation: CASSFATDYGYTF.

This rearrangement joins TRBV7-2 to TRBJ1-5; 8 bases line up with TRBD1. The CDR3 runs 14 residues. Germline V lookup: CDR1 SGHTA, CDR2 FQGNSA. The junction had 4 bases not matched to a gene; V was cut back by 4 bases and J by 5 bases. CDR3 nucleotides: TGTGCCAGCAGCTCACAGGGGGTTGATCAGCCCCAGCATTTT. Translating it yields CASSSQGVDQPQHF.

J is TRBJ2-5 and V is TRBV18; D gene unclear. V dropped 6 bases and J dropped 1 base, with 12 bases sitting between them. Germline assignment: CDR1 KGHSH and CDR2 LQKENI. This CDR3 is 14 amino acids long. The CDR3 is CASSLPNLQETQYF. CDR3 coding DNA: TGTGCCAGCTCCCTCCCGAATCTCCAAGAGACCCAGTACTTC.

The CDR3 DNA reads TGTGCCACCAGCAGAGATAGGCAGGGCAATGAAAAACTGTTTTTT. This codes for CATSRDRQGNEKLFF. The V gene is TRBV15, the J gene TRBJ1-4, with D tentatively TRBD1 (5 bases). This CDR3 spans 15 amino acids. Germline CDR1 and CDR2: LNHNV and YYDKDF (reference sequence). The ends were cut back, 0 bases at V and 5 bases at J, with 10 bases in the middle.

CDR3 DNA: TGTGCCAGCAGCTTCGGGAGACTAAGCACAGATACGCAGTATTTT. This translates into CASSFGRLSTDTQYF. The rearrangement links TRBV7-6 to TRBJ2-3, with D possibly TRBD2 on 6 matching bases. CDR1 and CDR2 from the germline V gene are SGHVS and FNYEAQ. The CDR3 totals 15 residues. V gave up 3 bases and J gave up 0 bases, with 10 bases separating them.

The genes are TRBV6-6 and TRBJ1-2, with 8 bases fitting TRBD1. The CDR3 runs 14 residues. Unmatched junction bases numbered 5, after V lost 6 bases and J lost 2 bases. Per germline, CDR1 MNHNY and CDR2 SVGAGI (reference sequence). The CDR3 nucleotides are TGTGCCAGCAGCAAACAGGGGGAGAACTATGGCTACACCTTC. This codes for CASSKQGENYGYTF.

V usage is TRBV19 and J usage is TRBJ2-7, with D possibly being TRBD1 or TRBD2 (5 bases each). V shed 5 bases and J shed 0 bases, with 8 bases lying between them. Germline CDR1 reads LNHDA; CDR2 reads SQIVND (reference sequence). CDR3 size: 13 residues. DNA for the CDR3: TGTGCCAGTAGTCCGGGGCACTCCTACGAGCAGTACTTC. It codes for CASSPGHSYEQYF.

The gene calls are TRBV7-2 and TRBJ1-2; 7 bases line up with TRBD1. Germline V lookup: CDR1 SGHTA, CDR2 FQGNSA. The CDR3 is made up of 15 amino acids. Trimming took 5 bases from V and 8 from J; bases not matched to a gene: 14. The CDR3 spells CASSPWVRQGTGYTF. For the CDR3, the DNA is TGTGCCAGCAGCCCGTGGGTCAGACAGGGTACCGGCTACACCTTC. Together with reference TRBV7-2 and TRBJ1-2, the CDR3 gives the full variable domain: GAGVSQSPSNKVTEKGKDVELRCDPISGHTALYWYRQSLGQGLEFLIYFQGNSAPDKSGLPSDRFSAERTGGSVSTLTIQRTQQEDSAVYLCASSPWVRQGTGYTFGSGTRLTVV.

This clone was counted once. The chain uses TRBV5-6 and TRBJ1-5; D uncertain. CDR3 length: 15 amino acids. Looked up from germline, CDR1 is SGHDT and CDR2 is YYEEEE. V lost 3 bases and J lost 4, with 14 bases in between. The CDR3 here is CASSSWGSGNQPQHF. As DNA, the CDR3 is TGTGCCAGCAGCTCATGGGGATCGGGGAATCAGCCCCAGCATTTT.

This rearrangement joins TRBV6-5 to TRBJ2-1; the D gene is possibly TRBD2 (6 bases). Deletions cut 2 bases from V and 10 bases from J, with 12 bases between. This CDR3 has 13 amino acids. The germline V gene encodes CDR1 MNHEY and CDR2 SVGAGI. This chain's CDR3 is CASSYSSGGEQFF. CDR3 DNA sequence: TGTGCCAGCAGTTACAGTAGCGGCGGAGAGCAGTTCTTC.

The chain joins TRBV4-1 to TRBJ2-5; D unclear. V was pared by 1 base and J by 3 bases, with 6 bases between. Per germline, CDR1 MGHRA and CDR2 YSYEKL. This CDR3 region has 13 residues. The CDR3 DNA is TGCGCCAGCAGCCAAGGGGCAGAAGAGACCCAGTACTTC. This encodes CASSQGAEETQYF.

The chain has TRBV30 and TRBJ2-3; 9 bases are shared with TRBD2. Unmatched junction bases numbered 15, after V lost 5 bases and J lost 3 bases. The CDR3 has 17 amino acids. Germline loops: CDR1 GTSNPN, CDR2 SVGIG (reference sequence). This CDR3 is CAWGKSGGPGLTDTQYF. As DNA, the CDR3 is TGTGCCTGGGGCAAAAGCGGGGGGCCGGGTTTAACAGATACGCAGTATTTT.

This clone was counted a few times. As DNA, the CDR3 is TGTGCCAGCAGCCCCCTAGGTCAGCCCCAGCATTTT. This encodes CASSPLGQPQHF. The rearrangement links TRBV6-5 to TRBJ1-5; D is unclear. CDR1 MNHEY and CDR2 SVGAGI come from the germline V gene. The CDR3 extends over 12 amino acids. The V end lost 6 bases, the J end lost 6 bases, and 9 bases lay between the germline ends.

The rearrangement uses TRBV7-2 and TRBJ1-6; the match to TRBD1 covers 10 bases. The V gene end was trimmed by 1 base and the J gene end by 8 bases; junction bases not matched to a gene: 2. The CDR3 loop spans 15 amino acids. CDR1 is SGHTA and CDR2 is FQGNSA in the germline V gene. This CDR3 is CASSLVGTGDSPLHF. In DNA, the CDR3 is TGTGCCAGCAGCTTAGTAGGGACAGGGGATTCACCCCTCCACTTT.

V and J are TRBV7-9 and TRBJ2-7; the D is unclear. The CDR3 is made up of 14 amino acids. Germline CDR1 and CDR2: SEHNR and FQNEAQ (reference sequence). Trimming removed 1 base at V and 2 bases at J, with 9 bases between. Here the CDR3 DNA reads TGTGCCAGCAGCTTAGGCGGTGAAACCTACGAGCAGTACTTC. Residues: CASSLGGETYEQYF.

The chain couples TRBV5-1 to TRBJ1-2, with D maybe TRBD1 (5 bases). Per germline, CDR1 SGHRS and CDR2 YFSETQ. V was shortened by 3 bases and J by 2 bases, with 14 bases between the two germline ends. This CDR3 comprises 15 residues. CDR3 sequence: CASSSQPTDNYGYTF. The CDR3 nucleotides read TGCGCCAGCAGCTCCCAACCGACAGACAACTATGGCTACACCTTC.

The V and J genes are TRBV6-6 and TRBJ1-2; TRBD1 matches 10 bases. Germline values: CDR1 MNHNY, CDR2 SVGAGI (reference sequence). V was clipped by 5 bases and J by 7 bases; unmatched bases: 13. The CDR3 is 16 residues long. CDR3 loop: CASSATMTGGSAGYTF. The CDR3, as DNA: TGTGCCAGCAGTGCCACCATGACAGGGGGCTCCGCTGGCTACACCTTC.